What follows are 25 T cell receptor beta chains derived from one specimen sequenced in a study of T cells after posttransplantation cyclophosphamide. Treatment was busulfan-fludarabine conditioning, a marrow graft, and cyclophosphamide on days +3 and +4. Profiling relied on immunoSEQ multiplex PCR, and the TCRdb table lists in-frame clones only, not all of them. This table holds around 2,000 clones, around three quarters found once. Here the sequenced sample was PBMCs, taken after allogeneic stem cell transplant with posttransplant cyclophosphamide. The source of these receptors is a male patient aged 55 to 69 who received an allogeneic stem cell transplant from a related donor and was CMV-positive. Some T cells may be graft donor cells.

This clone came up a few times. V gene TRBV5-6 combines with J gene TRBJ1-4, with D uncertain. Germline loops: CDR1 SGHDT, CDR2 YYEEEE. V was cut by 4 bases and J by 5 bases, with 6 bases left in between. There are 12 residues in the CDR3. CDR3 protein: CASSRYNEKLFF. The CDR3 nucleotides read TGTGCCAGCAGCCGGTACAATGAAAAACTGTTTTTT.

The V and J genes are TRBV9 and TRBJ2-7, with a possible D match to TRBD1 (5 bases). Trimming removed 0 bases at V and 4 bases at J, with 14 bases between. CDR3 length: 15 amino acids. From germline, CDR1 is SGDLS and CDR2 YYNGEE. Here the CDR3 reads CASSVDVQGSYEQYF. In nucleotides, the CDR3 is TGTGCCAGCAGCGTAGATGTCCAGGGATCGTACGAGCAGTACTTC.

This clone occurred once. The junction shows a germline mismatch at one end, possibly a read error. The CDR3 sequence: CSAQAGRGDVF. The CDR3 DNA reads TGCAGTGCTCAGGCTGGGAGGGGAGATGTCTTC. This rearrangement joins TRBV20-1 to TRBJ1-2; D is perhaps TRBD1 (5 bases). The CDR3 has 11 amino acids. Per the germline V gene, CDR1 is DFQATT and CDR2 is SNEGSKA (reference sequence).

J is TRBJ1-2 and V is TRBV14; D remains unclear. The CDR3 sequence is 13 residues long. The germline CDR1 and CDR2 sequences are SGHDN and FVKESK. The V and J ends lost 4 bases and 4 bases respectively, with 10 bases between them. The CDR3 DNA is TGTGCCAGCAGCCCAGCAAAGCGCTATGGCTACACCTTC. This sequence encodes CASSPAKRYGYTF.

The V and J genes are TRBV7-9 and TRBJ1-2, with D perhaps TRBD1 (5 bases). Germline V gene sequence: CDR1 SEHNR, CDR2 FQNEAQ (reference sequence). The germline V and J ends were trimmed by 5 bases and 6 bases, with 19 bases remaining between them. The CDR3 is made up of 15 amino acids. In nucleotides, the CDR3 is TGTGCCAGCAGCGGGGGGGGGACGGGGATGAATGGCTACACCTTC. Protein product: CASSGGGTGMNGYTF.

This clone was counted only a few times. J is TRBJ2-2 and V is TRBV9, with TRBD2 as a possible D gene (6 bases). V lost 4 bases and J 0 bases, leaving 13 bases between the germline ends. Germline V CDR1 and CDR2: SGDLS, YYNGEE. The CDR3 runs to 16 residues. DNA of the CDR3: TGTGCCAGCAGCCCCTCGGGAGCCGCGAACACCGGGGAGCTGTTTTTT. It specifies CASSPSGAANTGELFF.

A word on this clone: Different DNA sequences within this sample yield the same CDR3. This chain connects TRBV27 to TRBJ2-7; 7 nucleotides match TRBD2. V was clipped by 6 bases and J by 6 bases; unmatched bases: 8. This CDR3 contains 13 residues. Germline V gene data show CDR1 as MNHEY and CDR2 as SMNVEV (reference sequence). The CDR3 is CASSPRTRGEQYF. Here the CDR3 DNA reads TGTGCCAGCAGCCCCCGGACTAGAGGCGAGCAGTACTTC.

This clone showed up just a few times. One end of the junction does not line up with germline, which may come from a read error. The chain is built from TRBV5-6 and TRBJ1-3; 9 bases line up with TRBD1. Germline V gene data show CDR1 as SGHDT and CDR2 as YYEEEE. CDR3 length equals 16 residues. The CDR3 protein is CASSLGQGVVGNTIYF. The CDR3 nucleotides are TGTGCCAGCAGTTTGGGACAGGGAGTAGTTGGAAACACCATATATTTT.

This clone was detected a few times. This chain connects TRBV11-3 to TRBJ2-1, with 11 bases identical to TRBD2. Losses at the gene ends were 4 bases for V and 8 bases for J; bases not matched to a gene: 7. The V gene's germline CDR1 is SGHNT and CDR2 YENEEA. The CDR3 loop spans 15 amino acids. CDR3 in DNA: TGTGCCAGCAGCTGGCCCTTAGCGGGAGGGGATGAGCAGTTCTTC. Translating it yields CASSWPLAGGDEQFF.

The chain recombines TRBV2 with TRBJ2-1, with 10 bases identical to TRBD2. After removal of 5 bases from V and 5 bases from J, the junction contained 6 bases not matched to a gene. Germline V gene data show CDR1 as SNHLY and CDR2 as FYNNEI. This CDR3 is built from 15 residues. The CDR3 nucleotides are TGTGCCAGCAGTCTAGCGGGAGCGGGGGACAATGAGCAGTTCTTC. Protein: CASSLAGAGDNEQFF.

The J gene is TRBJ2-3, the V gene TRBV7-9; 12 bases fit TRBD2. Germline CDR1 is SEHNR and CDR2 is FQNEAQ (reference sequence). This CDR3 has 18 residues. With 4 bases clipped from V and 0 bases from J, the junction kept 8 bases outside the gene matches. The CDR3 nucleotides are TGTGCCAGCAGCTCCCACAAAGGGACTAGCGGGAGCACAGATACGCAGTATTTT. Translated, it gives CASSSHKGTSGSTDTQYF.

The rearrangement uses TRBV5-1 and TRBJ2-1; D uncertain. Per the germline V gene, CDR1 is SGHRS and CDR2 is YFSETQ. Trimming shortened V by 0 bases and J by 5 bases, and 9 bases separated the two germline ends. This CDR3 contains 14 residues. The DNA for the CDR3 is TGCGCCAGCAGCTTGGCGTCAGAAGACAATGAGCAGTTCTTC. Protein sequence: CASSLASEDNEQFF.

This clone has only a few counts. CDR3 bases: TGTGCCAGCAGTTTAAGAGGGGGCGATGAAAAACTGTTTTTT. The encoded protein is CASSLRGGDEKLFF. V gene TRBV28 combines with J gene TRBJ1-4; TRBD1 matches 7 bases. Germline CDR1 reads MDHEN; CDR2 reads SYDVKM. The CDR3 spans 14 residues. V lost 2 bases, J lost 6 bases, and 3 bases stayed unmatched.

The CDR3 DNA sequence: TGTGCCAGCAGCGGAACAAACACCGGGGAGCTGTTTTTT. Residues: CASSGTNTGELFF. V is TRBV9 and J is TRBJ2-2; D is unclear. Trimming took 3 bases from V and 2 from J, leaving 5 bases between them. The CDR3 loop spans 13 amino acids. Per germline, CDR1 SGDLS and CDR2 YYNGEE.

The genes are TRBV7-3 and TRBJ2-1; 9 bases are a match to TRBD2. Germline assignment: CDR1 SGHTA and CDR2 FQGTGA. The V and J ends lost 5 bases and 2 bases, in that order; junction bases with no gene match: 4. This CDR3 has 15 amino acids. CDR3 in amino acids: CASSPTSGTYNEQFF. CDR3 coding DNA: TGTGCCAGCAGCCCGACTAGCGGAACCTACAATGAGCAGTTCTTC.

CDR3 bases: TGTGCCTGCCACAGGGATAAGACTAACTATGGCTACACCTTC. Translation: CACHRDKTNYGYTF. The chain uses TRBV30 and TRBJ1-2, with D tentatively TRBD1 (6 bases). CDR1 is GTSNPN, CDR2 SVGIG, per germline (reference sequence). Trimming removed 6 bases from V and 0 bases from J, with 14 bases in between. The CDR3 spans 14 residues.

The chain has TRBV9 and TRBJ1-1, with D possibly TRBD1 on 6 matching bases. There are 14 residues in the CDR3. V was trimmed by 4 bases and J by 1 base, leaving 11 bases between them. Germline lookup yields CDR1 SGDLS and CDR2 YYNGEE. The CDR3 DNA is TGTGCCAGCAGCCCACAGGGAAGGAACACTGAAGCTTTCTTT. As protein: CASSPQGRNTEAFF.

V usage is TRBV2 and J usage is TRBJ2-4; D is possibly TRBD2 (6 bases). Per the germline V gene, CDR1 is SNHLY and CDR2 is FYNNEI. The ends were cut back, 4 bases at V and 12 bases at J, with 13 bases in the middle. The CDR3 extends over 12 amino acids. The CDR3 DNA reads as TGTGCCAGCAGTGCGAGGACTATGAATCAGTACTTC. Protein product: CASSARTMNQYF.

CDR3 DNA: TGTGCCACCAGCAGGGGACTGAGGAATGAGCAGTTCTTC. As protein: CATSRGLRNEQFF. This chain uses TRBV15 with TRBJ2-1; D might be TRBD2 (6 bases). This CDR3 is built from 13 residues. Germline V gives CDR1 LNHNV, CDR2 YYDKDF (reference sequence). Trimming took off 3 bases at V and 7 bases at J, with 10 bases between the two ends.

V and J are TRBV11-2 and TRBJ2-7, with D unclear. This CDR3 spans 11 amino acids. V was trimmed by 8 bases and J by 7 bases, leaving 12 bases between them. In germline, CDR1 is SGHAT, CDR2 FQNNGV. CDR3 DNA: TGTGCCAGCGAGGTTACCGGAGAGCAGTACTTC. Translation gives CASEVTGEQYF.

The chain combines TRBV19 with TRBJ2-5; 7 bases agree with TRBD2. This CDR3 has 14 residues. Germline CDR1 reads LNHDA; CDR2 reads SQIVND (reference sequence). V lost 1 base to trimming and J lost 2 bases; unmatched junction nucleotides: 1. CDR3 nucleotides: TGTGCCAGTAGTATAGGGGGGGGGCAAGAGACCCAGTACTTC. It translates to CASSIGGGQETQYF. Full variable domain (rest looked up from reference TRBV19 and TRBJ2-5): DGGITQSPKYLFRKEGQNVTLSCEQNLNHDAMYWYRQDPGQGLRLIYYSQIVNDFQKGDIAEGYSVSREKKESFPLTVTSAQKNPTAFYLCASSIGGGQETQYFGPGTRLLVL.

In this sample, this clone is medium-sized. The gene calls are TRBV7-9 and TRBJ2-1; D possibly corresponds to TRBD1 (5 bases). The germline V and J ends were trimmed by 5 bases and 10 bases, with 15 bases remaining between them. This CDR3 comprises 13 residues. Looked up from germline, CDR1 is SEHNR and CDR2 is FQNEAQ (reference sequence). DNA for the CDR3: TGTGCCAGCAGCCCCGCAGGGTTTTGGGAGCAGTTCTTC. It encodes CASSPAGFWEQFF. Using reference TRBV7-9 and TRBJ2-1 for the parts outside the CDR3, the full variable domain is DTGVSQNPRHKITKRGQNVTFRCDPISEHNRLYWYRQTLGQGPEFLTYFQNEAQLEKSRLLSDRFSAERPKGSFSTLEIQRTEQGDSAMYLCASSPAGFWEQFFGPGTRLTVL.

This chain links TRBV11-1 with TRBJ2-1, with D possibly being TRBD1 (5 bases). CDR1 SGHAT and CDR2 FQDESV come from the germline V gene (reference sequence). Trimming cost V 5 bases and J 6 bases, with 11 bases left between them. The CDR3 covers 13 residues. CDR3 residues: CASSRTGSNEQFF. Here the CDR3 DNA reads TGTGCCAGCAGCAGAACAGGCTCCAATGAGCAGTTCTTC. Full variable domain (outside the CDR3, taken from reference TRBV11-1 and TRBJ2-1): EAEVAQSPRYKITEKSQAVAFWCDPISGHATLYWYRQILGQGPELLVQFQDESVVDDSQLPKDRFSAERLKGVDSTLKIQPAELGDSAMYLCASSRTGSNEQFFGPGTRLTVL.

The CDR3, as DNA: TGTGCCAGCAGCGGAGAGGCTTACACCTTC. Translating it yields CASSGEAYTF. The chain employs TRBV9 and TRBJ1-2; D is undetermined. Germline V gives CDR1 SGDLS, CDR2 YYNGEE. Trimming pared 3 bases from V and 11 bases from J, leaving 8 bases between. This CDR3 is 10 amino acids long.

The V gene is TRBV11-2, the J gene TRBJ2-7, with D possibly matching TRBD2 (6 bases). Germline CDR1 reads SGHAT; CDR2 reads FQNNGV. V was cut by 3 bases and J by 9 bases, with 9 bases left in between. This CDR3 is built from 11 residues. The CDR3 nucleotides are TGTGCCAGCAGCTTCTTCGGGGGGCAGTACTTC. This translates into CASSFFGGQYF.